The rows below give T cell receptor beta chains drawn from one sample of a study of human T cells and chemical hapten exposure. TCRdb processed the RACE reads anew with MiXCR; each CDR3 protein has one entry. The table includes roughly 52,000 distinct CDR3 sequences, just under 10% detected once. Here the sequenced sample was whole blood, taken in connection with sensitization to the hapten diphenylcyclopropenone (DPC). The origin of the receptors is a woman in her forties or fifties with alopecia areata. Some clones in this sample may be carry-over from other donors' samples. The CDR3 runs from the conserved cysteine through the conserved F or W. The D gene is left open where the match is weak. Clone size, where shown, is once, few, many, or a class for clones that have expanded.

cdr3_aa | cdr3_nt | clone_size | j_call | d_call | v_call
CSVGRTMIDEQYF | TGCAGCGTTGGGAGGACGATGATAGACGAGCAGTACTTC | . | TRBJ2-7 | . | TRBV29-1
CASTLWGEETQYF | TGTGCCAGCACCCTTTGGGGGGAAGAGACCCAGTACTTC | few | TRBJ2-5 | . | TRBV3-1
CSETLGETQYF | TGCAGCGAGACTTTAGGAGAGACCCAGTACTTC | . | TRBJ2-5 | . | TRBV29-1
CSVGTMGNEQFF | TGCAGCGTGGGGACTATGGGAAATGAGCAGTTCTTC | many | TRBJ2-1 | TRBD2 | TRBV29-1
CASSFGGGELFF | TGTGCCAGCAGTTTTGGAGGCGGGGAGCTGTTTTTT | . | TRBJ2-2 | . | TRBV12-3/TRBV12-4
CASTPGGGNIQYF | TGTGCCAGCACCCCGGGAGGGGGAAACATTCAGTACTTC | . | TRBJ2-4 | TRBD2 | TRBV12-3/TRBV12-4
CASRIQGNIQYF | TGTGCCAGCAGAATCCAGGGAAACATTCAGTACTTC | . | TRBJ2-4 | . | TRBV28
CASSLVGTETQYF | TGCGCCAGCAGCTTGGTGGGGACCGAGACCCAGTACTTC | . | TRBJ2-5 | . | TRBV4-3
CASSNPWDTGSTEAFF | TGTGCCAGCAGTAACCCGTGGGACACAGGAAGCACTGAAGCTTTCTTT | . | TRBJ1-1 | . | TRBV13
CASSFGLASSRPYEQYF | TGTGCCAGCAGCTTCGGACTAGCGTCCTCCCGGCCCTACGAGCAGTACTTC | few | TRBJ2-7 | TRBD2 | TRBV3-1
CSVVRTGRVGAFF | TGCAGCGTTGTCCGGACAGGGAGGGTTGGAGCTTTCTTT | few | TRBJ1-1 | TRBD1 | TRBV29-1
CASSPGQRHSPLHF | TGTGCCAGCAGTCCTGGACAGAGGCATTCACCCCTCCACTTT | many | TRBJ1-6 | . | TRBV28
CASSPQWGQAEAFF | TGTGCCAGCTCACCACAGTGGGGGCAGGCTGAAGCTTTCTTT | many | TRBJ1-1 | . | TRBV18
CAISDLGSDYGYTF | TGTGCCATCAGTGATCTGGGGTCCGACTATGGCTACACCTTC | many | TRBJ1-2 | . | TRBV10-3